A selection of T cell receptor beta chains follows, all from one sample in a study of T cells in Graves' hyperthyroidism and ophthalmopathy. TCRdb reprocessed the multiplex PCR reads with MiXCR, giving one entry per CDR3 protein. The sample gives more than 300,000 distinct CDR3 sequences, roughly 14% of which show up once; about 26% is in the top ten. Sequencing input: blood. Receptors originate from a woman aged 25 to 45 with Graves' hyperthyroidism. Each CDR3 is given with its conserved first and last residue. D genes are given only for firm matches. Size is omitted from some rows. Given values are once, few, many or a class for expanded clones.

V,D,size,J,CDR3,DNA
TRBV20-1,TRBD1,many,TRBJ2-3,CTPHLGQGYTDTQYF,TGCACCCCCCACCTGGGACAGGGTTACACAGATACGCAGTATTTT
TRBV20-1,NA,NA,TRBJ1-2,CSARDRVDYGYTF,TGCAGTGCTAGAGACAGGGTCGACTATGGCTACACCTTC
TRBV12-3/TRBV12-4,NA,NA,TRBJ1-1,CASSLELVNTEAFF,TGTGCCAGCAGTTTAGAGTTAGTGAACACTGAAGCTTTCTTT
TRBV7-2,TRBD1,many,TRBJ1-1,CASNLRDSEAFF,TGTGCCAGCAATCTCCGGGACAGTGAAGCTTTCTTT
TRBV6-1,NA,many,TRBJ2-7,CASSEGALRQISYEQYF,TGTGCCAGCAGTGAAGGGGCGTTGAGGCAAATCTCCTACGAGCAGTACTTC
TRBV12-3/TRBV12-4,NA,many,TRBJ1-1,CASGIGVAAEAFF,TGTGCCAGCGGGATTGGGGTCGCCGCTGAAGCTTTCTTT
TRBV28,TRBD1,many,TRBJ2-5,CASTVTGPQETQYF,TGTGCCAGCACCGTGACAGGGCCTCAAGAGACCCAGTACTTC
TRBV12-5,NA,NA,TRBJ2-1,CASGSGGPYSEQFF,TGTGCTAGTGGTTCCGGCGGGCCCTACAGTGAGCAGTTCTTC
TRBV2,TRBD1,many,TRBJ1-4,CASSADRGRDEKLFF,TGTGCCAGCAGTGCGGACAGGGGGCGAGACGAAAAACTGTTTTTT
TRBV7-2,NA,many,TRBJ2-1,CASSLVLDEQFF,TGTGCCAGCAGCTTAGTTCTGGACGAGCAGTTCTTC
TRBV30,NA,many,TRBJ1-2,CAWRDRGRQIYGYTF,TGTGCCTGGAGGGACCGCGGGAGGCAAATCTATGGCTACACCTTC
TRBV28,NA,many,TRBJ2-7,CASSPPDYEQYF,TGTGCCAGCAGCCCGCCCGACTACGAGCAGTACTTC
TRBV29-1,NA,many,TRBJ2-1,CSVVSGYEQFF,TGCAGCGTTGTATCAGGGTATGAGCAGTTCTTC
TRBV5-6,NA,few,TRBJ2-6,CASTAYMGGTSYSGANVLTF,TGTGCCAGCACAGCTTATATGGGAGGCACGAGTTACTCTGGGGCCAACGTCCTGACTTTC
TRBV20-1,NA,once,TRBJ2-1,CSATGGGYDNEQFF,TGCAGTGCTACGGGTGGGGGCTATGACAATGAGCAGTTCTTC